These T cell receptor beta chains were read from a single sample in a study of blood T cell repertoires in COVID-19. Here immunoSEQ multiplex PCR was the method, and the copy in TCRdb shows in-frame clones only, minus some. The sample lists roughly 69,000 clones; under 90% were seen once. The sample consisted of peripheral blood. These receptors were obtained from a human donor in a cohort sampled during active COVID-19. Both conserved end residues are part of each CDR3. Each record gives: clone size, CDR3 length, D gene, V gene, CDR3 protein. A D gene is named only where the DNA matches it firmly. Clone size is given for some rows only: seen once, a few or many times, or a class if the clone is expanded.

few 17 . TRBV7-2 CASSRSVQASGGYEQYF
. 13 . TRBV27 CASSLSNSNEQFF
. 13 . TRBV27 CASSSSSYNEQFF
once 14 TRBD1 TRBV4-2 CASSRPGQGFEQYF
. 14 TRBD2 TRBV7-8 CASSSTSVNYEQYF
. 14 . TRBV30 CAWSKDKSRQPQHF
. 13 . TRBV4-1 CASSQPQGPEAFF
. 13 TRBD1 TRBV5-1 CASSLTGGPEAFF
. 14 TRBD1 TRBV5-3 CARSTRGQGNEQYF
. 15 . TRBV19 CASRTGTLITGELFF